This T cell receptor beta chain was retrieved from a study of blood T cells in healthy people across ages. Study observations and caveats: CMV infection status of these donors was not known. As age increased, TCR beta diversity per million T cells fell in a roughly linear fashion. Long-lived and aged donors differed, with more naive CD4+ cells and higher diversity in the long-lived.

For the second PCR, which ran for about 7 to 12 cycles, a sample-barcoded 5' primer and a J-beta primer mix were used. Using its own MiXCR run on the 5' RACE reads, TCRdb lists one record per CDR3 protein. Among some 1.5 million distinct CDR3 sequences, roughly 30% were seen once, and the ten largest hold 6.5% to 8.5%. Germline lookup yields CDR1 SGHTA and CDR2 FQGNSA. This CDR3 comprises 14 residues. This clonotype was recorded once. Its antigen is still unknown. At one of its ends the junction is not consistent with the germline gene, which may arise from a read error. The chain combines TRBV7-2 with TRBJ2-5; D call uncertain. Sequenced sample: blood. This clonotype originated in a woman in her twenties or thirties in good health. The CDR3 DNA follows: TGTGCCGGCAGCCGTGCCGGAGAGAGAGAGACCCAGTACTTC. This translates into CAGSRAGERETQYF. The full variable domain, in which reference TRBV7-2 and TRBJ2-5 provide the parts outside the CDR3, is GAGVSQSPSNKVTEKGKDVELRCDPISGHTALYWYRQSLGQGLEFLIYFQGNSAPDKSGLPSDRFSAERTGGSVSTLTIQRTQQEDSAVYLCAGSRAGERETQYFGPGTRLLVL.